This TCR beta chain was observed in a study of T cell clones after liver transplantation. Study background: Tolerant meant at least one year fully off immunosuppression without liver enzymes above twice normal. Study-level results: Donor-reactive sequences fell more than third party-reactive ones, suggesting partial deletion.

CDR1 is WNHNN, CDR2 SYGVQD, per germline (reference sequence). With 8 bases removed from V and 7 bases from J, the gap between germline ends came to 11 bases. CDR3 length: 11 amino acids. The table came from immunoSEQ multiplex PCR; TCRdb's copy has only in-frame clones and leaves some out. The data hold under 60,000 clones, with more than 70% observed a single time. A few counts support this clone. The antigen is undetermined. The source of this sequence is a human patient who received a liver transplant. Some T cells may be graft donor cells. Material: CD4+ T cells from blood, obtained at the 22-month timepoint. This chain connects TRBV10-1 to TRBJ1-1, with D unresolved. CDR3 coding DNA: TGCGCCAGCGTGATGCGAGGTGAAGCTTTCTTT. This codes for CASVMRGEAFF.